The 18 T cell receptor beta chains below come from one sample, sequenced in a study of patients and donors after allogeneic stem cell transplantation. TCRdb used MiXCR to reprocess the RT-PCR reads, holding one entry per CDR3 protein. The table records about 150,000 distinct CDR3 sequences, about 40% of them present only once. Sample: blood, either unsorted or a sorted T cell fraction (not recorded which). The receptors stem from a human donor who was either an allogeneic HSCT recipient or a stem cell or donor lymphocyte infusion donor (not recorded which). It is not recorded whose cells these are; they may come from a transplant donor.

This clonotype showed up just a few times. The chain carries TRBV6-5 and TRBJ1-1; D remains ambiguous. V lost 5 bases, J lost 7 bases, and 11 bases lay in between. There are 12 residues in the CDR3. CDR1 is MNHEY, CDR2 SVGAGI, per germline. CDR3 sequence: CASSEDRREAFF. CDR3 in DNA: TGTGCCAGCAGTGAGGACCGGCGTGAAGCTTTCTTT.

The chain links TRBV24-1 to TRBJ1-2; TRBD1 matches at 7 bases. The CDR3 has 14 amino acids. Germline loops: CDR1 KGHDR, CDR2 SFDVKD. J lost 1 base, V lost 4 bases, and 2 bases had no gene match. Here the CDR3 DNA reads TGTGCCACCAGTGAAGGGGGCGGTAACTATGGCTACACCTTC. Its translation: CATSEGGGNYGYTF.

There are a few counts of this clonotype. This sequence joins TRBV27 and TRBJ2-4; 7 bases agree with TRBD1. The CDR3 totals 15 residues. J was trimmed by 2 bases and V by 5 bases; bases with no gene match: 6. Germline V gives CDR1 MNHEY, CDR2 SMNVEV (reference sequence). CDR3 in amino acids: CASSTADRSKNIQYF. CDR3 in DNA: TGTGCCAGCAGTACAGCGGACAGGTCCAAAAACATTCAGTACTTC.

The V call is TRBV20-1, the J call TRBJ2-7; D is ambiguous. V was trimmed by 4 bases and J by 3 bases, leaving 1 base between them. The germline gives CDR1 DFQATT, CDR2 SNEGSKA (reference sequence). This CDR3 has 9 amino acids. The CDR3 sequence is CSANYEQYF. CDR3 in DNA: TGCAGTGCTAACTACGAGCAGTACTTC.

The rearrangement uses TRBV4-2 and TRBJ2-1; D is undetermined. V was cut by 4 bases and J by 8 bases, with 12 bases left in between. Germline V gene data show CDR1 as LGHNA and CDR2 as YNFKEQ. This CDR3 is 13 amino acids long. This CDR3 reads CASSPRVLDEQFF. CDR3 DNA sequence: TGTGCCAGCAGCCCCCGAGTTTTGGATGAGCAGTTCTTC.

The genes are TRBV7-2 and TRBJ1-5; D not resolved. The CDR3 has 14 residues. Germline V gene data show CDR1 as SGHTA and CDR2 as FQGNSA. V lost 5 bases, J lost 2 bases, and 10 bases lay in between. This CDR3 reads CASSRRLGNQPQHF. The CDR3 bases are TGTGCCAGCAGCCGACGGTTAGGCAATCAGCCCCAGCATTTT.

This clonotype was seen a few times. The gene calls are TRBV4-3 and TRBJ2-3; D gene ambiguous. The CDR3 totals 14 residues. V lost 0 bases and J lost 6, with 10 bases in between. Per germline, CDR1 LGHNA and CDR2 YSLEER. CDR3 in DNA: TGCGCCAGCAGCCAAGATATACCGCCTGATACGCAGTATTTT. Translation gives CASSQDIPPDTQYF.

This clonotype has just a few counts. The chain employs TRBV20-1 and TRBJ1-1, with no clear D. The CDR3 is made up of 11 amino acids. Germline assignment: CDR1 DFQATT and CDR2 SNEGSKA (reference sequence). The V end lost 5 bases, the J end lost 0 bases, and 4 bases lay between the germline ends. DNA of the CDR3: TGCAGTGCTTACTTGAACACTGAAGCTTTCTTT. Protein sequence: CSAYLNTEAFF.

This clonotype has a handful of counts. The chain links TRBV4-2 to TRBJ1-4, with D perhaps TRBD1 (6 bases). Trimming left V 4 bases short and J 6 bases short, with 15 bases between. CDR1 LGHNA and CDR2 YNFKEQ come from the germline V gene. This CDR3 region has 15 residues. CDR3 sequence (DNA): TGTGCCAGCAGCCTTGTACAGGGAGGGGATGAAAAACTGTTTTTT. It encodes CASSLVQGGDEKLFF.

J is TRBJ1-4 and V is TRBV7-2; D not certain. The CDR3 contains 15 residues. CDR1 is SGHTA and CDR2 is FQGNSA in the germline V gene. V lost 1 base to trimming and J lost 7 bases, with 13 bases between them. The chain's CDR3 is CASSLGGFGREKLFF. The CDR3 DNA reads as TGTGCCAGCAGCTTAGGAGGGTTTGGGCGTGAAAAACTGTTTTTT.

This clonotype was seen repeatedly, ten times or more. The chain links TRBV12-3 or TRBV12-4 to TRBJ1-4; D ambiguous. The ends were cut back, 3 bases at V and 7 bases at J, with 18 bases in the middle. This CDR3 is 16 amino acids long. For the CDR3, the DNA is TGTGCCAGCAGTTTCGGAAGCGGTGGTGGTGGTGAAAAACTGTTTTTT. It translates to CASSFGSGGGGEKLFF.

The chain uses TRBV9 and TRBJ2-3; D is perhaps TRBD1 (6 bases). The CDR3 extends over 17 amino acids. Germline lookup yields CDR1 SGDLS and CDR2 YYNGEE. Trimming stripped 3 bases from V and 4 bases from J, with 21 bases between. In DNA form, the CDR3 reads TGTGCCAGCAGCGACCAAACCGGGACAATCAACGCAGATACGCAGTATTTT. Its protein is CASSDQTGTINADTQYF.

This chain connects TRBV5-6 to TRBJ2-7, with 7 bases fitting TRBD2. V shed 5 bases, J shed 3 bases, and the junction held 11 bases outside the gene matches. Germline V gene lookup returns CDR1 SGHDT and CDR2 YYEEEE. This CDR3 spans 15 amino acids. The CDR3 region is CASRILSGTIYEQYF. For the CDR3, the DNA is TGTGCCAGCAGAATTCTTTCCGGGACTATCTACGAGCAGTACTTC.

The chain joins TRBV29-1 to TRBJ1-1; maybe TRBD1 (6 bases). V lost 6 bases, J lost 0 bases, and 11 bases lay in between. This CDR3 contains 13 residues. The germline V gene encodes CDR1 SQVTM and CDR2 ANQGSEA. The CDR3: CSVRGVMNTEAFF. CDR3 DNA: TGCAGCGTCAGGGGAGTCATGAACACTGAAGCTTTCTTT.

The rearrangement uses TRBV6-6 and TRBJ2-1; D gene uncertain. V was pared by 2 bases and J by 7 bases, with 6 bases between. Germline assignment: CDR1 MNHNY and CDR2 SVGAGI (reference sequence). CDR3 length: 12 residues. The CDR3 DNA sequence: TGTGCCAGCAGTTACGGGAAGAATGAGCAGTTCTTC. This gives the protein CASSYGKNEQFF.

This chain uses TRBV27 with TRBJ1-5; 8 bases agree with TRBD1. In germline, CDR1 is MNHEY, CDR2 SMNVEV (reference sequence). The CDR3 spans 14 residues. J was trimmed by 4 bases and V by 6 bases; bases with no gene match: 5. The chain's CDR3 is CASSLQGVNQPQHF. DNA for the CDR3: TGTGCCAGCAGCCTACAGGGGGTTAATCAGCCCCAGCATTTT.

CDR3: CASSPGTGRSKQPQHF. The CDR3 nucleotides are TGTGCCAGCAGCCCCGGGACAGGGAGATCAAAACAGCCCCAGCATTTT. The chain carries TRBV6-6 and TRBJ1-5, with 9 bases aligning to TRBD1. Germline V gene lookup returns CDR1 MNHNY and CDR2 SVGAGI (reference sequence). V gave up 6 bases and J gave up 7 bases; unmatched junction bases: 13. The CDR3 is 16 amino acids.

This chain joins TRBV12-3 or TRBV12-4 and TRBJ1-1, with a possible D match to TRBD1 (5 bases). Trimming removed 2 bases from V and 0 bases from J, with 10 bases in between. This CDR3 contains 15 residues. CDR3 in DNA: TGTGCCAGCAGTTTATGGGGGGGGATGAACACTGAAGCTTTCTTT. Amino acids: CASSLWGGMNTEAFF.